The T cell receptor (beta chain) described here comes from a study of CD8+ T cells in alopecia areata. In the study overall: Patients in the treated group were given tofacitinib by mouth, 5 to 10 mg twice a day. Study observations and caveats: Normal skin contains resident alphabeta T cells, and these are also sequenced in scalp samples.

V gave up 6 bases and J gave up 0 bases, with 8 bases separating them. Germline-derived CDR1 and CDR2 are SGHTA and FQGNSA. The CDR3 totals 13 residues. Described treatment: oral pan-JAK inhibitor, 5-10 mg twice daily. Collection of lesional scalp punch biopsies and peripheral blood was performed in alopecia areata patients. Reverse transcription of extracted RNA yielded cDNA, which provided the sequencing template. Data came from immunoSEQ multiplex PCR; TCRdb stores just in-frame clones and leaves some out. Altogether some 200,000 clones are present, around 56% being singletons, with the ten largest covering around 3.2%. For this clone: Its cognate antigen is unknown.

The chain links TRBV7-2 to TRBJ1-2; possible D gene TRBD1, 5 bases. The material was CD4+ T cells sorted from blood, obtained at week 4, from a patient treated with tofacitinib. The receptor comes from a human donor with alopecia areata. The CDR3 is CASSEGPNYGYTF. In DNA form, the CDR3 reads TGTGCCAGCAGTGAGGGGCCTAACTATGGCTACACCTTC. Variable domain in full (rest from reference TRBV7-2 and TRBJ1-2): GAGVSQSPSNKVTEKGKDVELRCDPISGHTALYWYRQSLGQGLEFLIYFQGNSAPDKSGLPSDRFSAERTGGSVSTLTIQRTQQEDSAVYLCASSEGPNYGYTFGSGTRLTVV.